This T cell receptor beta chain appears in the sequencing data of a study of cytomegalovirus exposure and HLA in healthy donors. Study observations and caveats: Researchers reported in a later analysis that a missense DCLRE1C variant was tied to TCR beta V- and J-gene trimming. In vitro testing confirmed a few CMV-associated chains as specific for CMV antigens.

Both 60 Vbeta primers and 13 Jbeta primers went into the PCR. The data were produced by immunoSEQ multiplex PCR, yet TCRdb's version contains in-frame clones alone and is incomplete. The data show approximately 190,000 clones, roughly 80% seen once. The junction had 8 bases not matched to a gene; V was cut back by 2 bases and J by 6 bases. CDR3 length equals 16 residues. Germline V gene data show CDR1 as SEHNR and CDR2 as FQNEAQ (reference sequence). This clone was found once. No antigen is known for it. Sequenced input: PBMCs. The chain links TRBV7-9 to TRBJ2-2; 8 nucleotides line up with TRBD1. This TCR was recovered from a man aged 50-59 years in good health and CMV-seronegative. The CDR3 here is CASSLIGQGMPGELFF. Written as DNA, the CDR3 is TGTGCCAGCAGCTTAATAGGACAGGGAATGCCCGGGGAGCTGTTTTTT.